These T cell receptor beta chains were read from a single sample in a study of CD4 T cells in relation to SARS-CoV-2 and coronaviruses. Their target antigens are unknown. Using immunoSEQ multiplex PCR, the repertoire was profiled, and TCRdb retains in-frame clones only, with some absent. The repertoire holds 20,000 to 25,000 clones, with about 66% as singletons. Sequencing input: CD4+ T cells from PBMCs, cultured in vitro. All receptors come from a human donor in good health. CDR3s include the opening cysteine and the closing phenylalanine or tryptophan. The order of the fields is V gene, D gene, clone size, J gene, CDR3 DNA, CDR3 protein. The D gene is left open where the match is weak. Clone size is stated in some rows and not others, as once, few, many or a class when expanded.

v_gene: TRBV11-3
d_gene: TRBD2
abundance: NA
j_gene: TRBJ2-1
CDR3nt: TGTGCCAGCAGCCACAGGTGGCGGGAGGATACCTACAATGAGCAGTTCTTC
CDR3aa: CASSHRWREDTYNEQFF

v_gene: TRBV7-9
d_gene: NA
abundance: NA
j_gene: TRBJ2-3
CDR3nt: TGTGCCAGCAGCCCACTCCGGGATGGCACAGATACGCAGTATTTT
CDR3aa: CASSPLRDGTDTQYF

v_gene: TRBV7-2
d_gene: TRBD1
abundance: NA
j_gene: TRBJ1-5
CDR3nt: TGTGCCAGCAGCTTAGAACGGGACAGGCCCCAGCATTTT
CDR3aa: CASSLERDRPQHF

v_gene: TRBV11-3
d_gene: NA
abundance: NA
j_gene: TRBJ2-3
CDR3nt: TGTGCCAGCAGCTCACAGAGCACAGATACGCAGTATTTT
CDR3aa: CASSSQSTDTQYF

v_gene: TRBV18
d_gene: NA
abundance: NA
j_gene: TRBJ2-5
CDR3nt: TGTGCCAGCTCACCAACCATGATGGGATTTAAAGAGACCCAGTACTTC
CDR3aa: CASSPTMMGFKETQYF

v_gene: TRBV5-8
d_gene: NA
abundance: once
j_gene: TRBJ2-3
CDR3nt: TGTGCCAGCAGCTTGCAGGGGAACACAGATACGCAGTATTTT
CDR3aa: CASSLQGNTDTQYF

v_gene: TRBV19
d_gene: NA
abundance: NA
j_gene: TRBJ2-1
CDR3nt: TGTGCCAGTAGTATTCTCGTGGGGCAGGGGAGGAATGAGCAGTTCTTC
CDR3aa: CASSILVGQGRNEQFF

v_gene: TRBV3-1/TRBV3-2
d_gene: NA
abundance: few
j_gene: TRBJ1-2
CDR3nt: TGTGCCAGCAGCCAAGACGCGACAGGCTGGAATGGCTACACCTTC
CDR3aa: CASSQDATGWNGYTF

v_gene: TRBV19
d_gene: NA
abundance: NA
j_gene: TRBJ1-5
CDR3nt: TGTGCCAGTAGTATTGGGCACTTAGGATATAGCAATCAGCCCCAGCATTTT
CDR3aa: CASSIGHLGYSNQPQHF

v_gene: TRBV18
d_gene: NA
abundance: few
j_gene: TRBJ1-6
CDR3nt: TGTGCCAGCTCACCTATTGGGGTGACAGGTTACAATTCACCCCTCCACTTT
CDR3aa: CASSPIGVTGYNSPLHF

v_gene: TRBV4-1
d_gene: NA
abundance: NA
j_gene: TRBJ1-2
CDR3nt: TGCGCCAGCAGCCGCTATTCACCCGGACGGTCTGGCTATGGCTACACCTTC
CDR3aa: CASSRYSPGRSGYGYTF

v_gene: TRBV18
d_gene: NA
abundance: few
j_gene: TRBJ2-5
CDR3nt: TGTGCCAGCTCGCAAGGACCGCCACAAGAGACCCAGTACTTC
CDR3aa: CASSQGPPQETQYF

v_gene: TRBV9
d_gene: NA
abundance: NA
j_gene: TRBJ2-7
CDR3nt: TGTGCCAGCAGCGTAGCGGCAGCCTACGAGCAGTACTTC
CDR3aa: CASSVAAAYEQYF

v_gene: TRBV5-1
d_gene: NA
abundance: NA
j_gene: TRBJ2-3
CDR3nt: TGCGCCAGCAGCTTGCAGTGGGGTAGCACAGATACGCAGTATTTT
CDR3aa: CASSLQWGSTDTQYF

v_gene: TRBV7-9
d_gene: NA
abundance: NA
j_gene: TRBJ2-2
CDR3nt: TGTGCCAGCAGCCGCGGAACCATCACCGGGGAGCTGTTTTTT
CDR3aa: CASSRGTITGELFF

v_gene: TRBV25-1
d_gene: TRBD2
abundance: NA
j_gene: TRBJ2-7
CDR3nt: TGTGCCAGCGGGGGGGGTTACGAGCAGTACTTC
CDR3aa: CASGGGYEQYF

v_gene: TRBV7-3
d_gene: NA
abundance: NA
j_gene: TRBJ1-5
CDR3nt: TGTGCCAGCAGCTTAACGGGGGGGACGGGACAGCCCCAGCATTTT
CDR3aa: CASSLTGGTGQPQHF

v_gene: TRBV5-1
d_gene: NA
abundance: NA
j_gene: TRBJ1-2
CDR3nt: TGCGCCAGCAGCTTGGACCCTCGGACAGCCGCTAACTATGGCTACACCTTC
CDR3aa: CASSLDPRTAANYGYTF

v_gene: TRBV2
d_gene: NA
abundance: NA
j_gene: TRBJ1-2
CDR3nt: TGTGCCAGCAGTGTCTCAGCTGAAGTTTATGGCTACACCTTC
CDR3aa: CASSVSAEVYGYTF

v_gene: TRBV7-2
d_gene: NA
abundance: few
j_gene: TRBJ1-5
CDR3nt: TGTGCCAGCAGCTCACCCACAGGGAATAGCAATCAGCCCCAGCATTTT
CDR3aa: CASSSPTGNSNQPQHF

v_gene: TRBV9
d_gene: TRBD2
abundance: NA
j_gene: TRBJ2-2
CDR3nt: TGTGCCAGCAGCGCTGGATACGGGCTAGCGGACACCGGGGAGCTGTTTTTT
CDR3aa: CASSAGYGLADTGELFF

v_gene: TRBV7-2
d_gene: NA
abundance: few
j_gene: TRBJ1-1
CDR3nt: TGTGCCAGCAGCTCCCAGGCTTACACTGAAGCTTTCTTT
CDR3aa: CASSSQAYTEAFF

v_gene: TRBV2
d_gene: NA
abundance: few
j_gene: TRBJ2-7
CDR3nt: TGTGCCAGCAGTGAAAGGGGACCGCCCTCCTACGAGCAGTACTTC
CDR3aa: CASSERGPPSYEQYF

v_gene: TRBV2
d_gene: NA
abundance: NA
j_gene: TRBJ1-1
CDR3nt: TGTGCCAGCAGCTTAGGGTGGACTGAAGCTTTCTTT
CDR3aa: CASSLGWTEAFF

v_gene: TRBV6-1
d_gene: NA
abundance: NA
j_gene: TRBJ2-5
CDR3nt: TGTGCCAGCAGTGACATAACCCGGGAGACCCAGTACTTC
CDR3aa: CASSDITRETQYF

v_gene: TRBV3-1/TRBV3-2
d_gene: NA
abundance: NA
j_gene: TRBJ2-7
CDR3nt: TGTGCCAGCAGCCAAGGGGGAGGCGAGCAGTACTTC
CDR3aa: CASSQGGGEQYF

v_gene: TRBV11-2
d_gene: NA
abundance: NA
j_gene: TRBJ1-1
CDR3nt: TGTGCCAGCAGCTTAGAGGACGGCACTGAAGCTTTCTTT
CDR3aa: CASSLEDGTEAFF

v_gene: TRBV7-9
d_gene: NA
abundance: NA
j_gene: TRBJ2-7
CDR3nt: TGTGCCAGCAGCCCCTCTCAGGGCAGGGAAACCTACGAGCAGTACTTC
CDR3aa: CASSPSQGRETYEQYF

v_gene: TRBV5-1
d_gene: NA
abundance: NA
j_gene: TRBJ2-5
CDR3nt: TGCGCCAGCAGCGTGGGGGGCCAAGAGACCCAGTACTTC
CDR3aa: CASSVGGQETQYF

v_gene: TRBV25-1
d_gene: TRBD1
abundance: NA
j_gene: TRBJ1-6
CDR3nt: TGTGCCAGTAACGGACAGGGATATAATTCACCCCTCCACTTT
CDR3aa: CASNGQGYNSPLHF

v_gene: TRBV5-1
d_gene: NA
abundance: few
j_gene: TRBJ1-2
CDR3nt: TGCGCCAGCAGCTTGGGCGGGGTCATTCGGGGATCCTATGGCTACACCTTC
CDR3aa: CASSLGGVIRGSYGYTF

v_gene: TRBV3-1/TRBV3-2
d_gene: TRBD2
abundance: once
j_gene: TRBJ2-3
CDR3nt: TGTGCCAGCGAGGCGGGAGCTGGCACAGATACGCAGTATTTT
CDR3aa: CASEAGAGTDTQYF

v_gene: TRBV5-1
d_gene: NA
abundance: few
j_gene: TRBJ1-2
CDR3nt: TGCGCCAGCAGCACGACTGTTGAGAATGGCTACACCTTC
CDR3aa: CASSTTVENGYTF

v_gene: TRBV5-1
d_gene: NA
abundance: NA
j_gene: TRBJ1-3
CDR3nt: TGCGCCAGCAGCACCACAGCAAGCTCTGGAAACACCATATATTTT
CDR3aa: CASSTTASSGNTIYF

v_gene: TRBV6-4
d_gene: NA
abundance: NA
j_gene: TRBJ1-5
CDR3nt: TGTGCCAGCAGTTCTCAGGAAGATCAGCCCCAGCATTTT
CDR3aa: CASSSQEDQPQHF

v_gene: TRBV29-1
d_gene: NA
abundance: few
j_gene: TRBJ1-2
CDR3nt: TGCAGCGTTGTGGTATTCGGAGGCTACACCTTC
CDR3aa: CSVVVFGGYTF

v_gene: TRBV6-5
d_gene: NA
abundance: NA
j_gene: TRBJ2-2
CDR3nt: TGTGCCAGCAAATTCGGGACGCAGCTTACCGGGGAGCTGTTTTTT
CDR3aa: CASKFGTQLTGELFF

v_gene: TRBV9
d_gene: NA
abundance: few
j_gene: TRBJ1-1
CDR3nt: TGTGCCAGCCGGCGGGAGGAGAACACTGAAGCTTTCTTT
CDR3aa: CASRREENTEAFF

v_gene: TRBV5-4
d_gene: TRBD1
abundance: NA
j_gene: TRBJ1-4
CDR3nt: TGTGCCAGCAGCTCGACAGGGGGAGATGAAAAACTGTTTTTT
CDR3aa: CASSSTGGDEKLFF

v_gene: TRBV11-2
d_gene: NA
abundance: NA
j_gene: TRBJ2-5
CDR3nt: TGTGCCAGCAGAGATCGAATGGGGCCCAAAGAGACCCAGTACTTC
CDR3aa: CASRDRMGPKETQYF

v_gene: TRBV30
d_gene: NA
abundance: NA
j_gene: TRBJ1-2
CDR3nt: TGTGCCTGGCAGAAGGGCCTTGCGGCCGGCTACACCTTC
CDR3aa: CAWQKGLAAGYTF

v_gene: TRBV6-1
d_gene: TRBD1
abundance: few
j_gene: TRBJ1-4
CDR3nt: TGTGCCAGCAGTGAAATGACAGGGACGAATGAAAAACTGTTTTTT
CDR3aa: CASSEMTGTNEKLFF

v_gene: TRBV29-1
d_gene: NA
abundance: NA
j_gene: TRBJ2-1
CDR3nt: TGCAGCGTTGATCTGGGAGTCCACGTCAATGAGCAGTTCTTC
CDR3aa: CSVDLGVHVNEQFF

v_gene: TRBV7-3
d_gene: TRBD2
abundance: NA
j_gene: TRBJ2-5
CDR3nt: TGTGCCAGCAGCAGGGGGCGGAATCGAGCGGGAGGCCAAGAGACCCAGTACTTC
CDR3aa: CASSRGRNRAGGQETQYF

v_gene: TRBV19
d_gene: NA
abundance: NA
j_gene: TRBJ2-5
CDR3nt: TGTGCCAGTAGTAGCGGGCCAGGCCAAGAGACCCAGTACTTC
CDR3aa: CASSSGPGQETQYF

v_gene: TRBV6-5
d_gene: TRBD1
abundance: once
j_gene: TRBJ2-5
CDR3nt: TGTGCCAGCAGCTCACCGGACAGGGAAGAGACCCAGTACTTC
CDR3aa: CASSSPDREETQYF

v_gene: TRBV29-1
d_gene: TRBD2
abundance: NA
j_gene: TRBJ2-2
CDR3nt: TGCAGCGGACGACTAGCGGGAGGAACCGGGGAGCTGTTTTTT
CDR3aa: CSGRLAGGTGELFF

v_gene: TRBV11-2
d_gene: NA
abundance: few
j_gene: TRBJ2-3
CDR3nt: TGTGCCAGCAGCTTAGGAGCTAACAGGGTAGCAGATACGCAGTATTTT
CDR3aa: CASSLGANRVADTQYF

v_gene: TRBV11-2
d_gene: NA
abundance: NA
j_gene: TRBJ2-3
CDR3nt: TGTGCCAGCAGCGACGGGGAGTACCTTAGGGCAGATACGCAGTATTTT
CDR3aa: CASSDGEYLRADTQYF

v_gene: TRBV18
d_gene: TRBD2
abundance: NA
j_gene: TRBJ2-1
CDR3nt: TGTGCCAGCTCAGGGACTAGCCCGGGAGGGGAGCAGTTCTTC
CDR3aa: CASSGTSPGGEQFF

v_gene: TRBV6-5
d_gene: NA
abundance: NA
j_gene: TRBJ2-2
CDR3nt: TGTGCCAGCAGTTACATCGGGATGGGCGGGGAGCTGTTTTTT
CDR3aa: CASSYIGMGGELFF

v_gene: TRBV11-3
d_gene: NA
abundance: NA
j_gene: TRBJ2-2
CDR3nt: TGTGCCAGCAGCTACATTTCTGCCGGGGAGCTGTTTTTT
CDR3aa: CASSYISAGELFF

v_gene: TRBV18
d_gene: NA
abundance: NA
j_gene: TRBJ2-1
CDR3nt: TGTGCCAGCTCACCACCGGAGAGGACTCTCTACAATGAGCAGTTCTTC
CDR3aa: CASSPPERTLYNEQFF

v_gene: TRBV6-6
d_gene: NA
abundance: few
j_gene: TRBJ1-4
CDR3nt: TGTGCCAGCAGCCCGGCACGGGGCCCGGGGGAAAAACTGTTTTTT
CDR3aa: CASSPARGPGEKLFF

v_gene: TRBV11-2
d_gene: NA
abundance: few
j_gene: TRBJ1-3
CDR3nt: TGTGCCAGCAGCTTAGTTGGCTCTGGAAACACCATATATTTT
CDR3aa: CASSLVGSGNTIYF

v_gene: TRBV27
d_gene: TRBD1
abundance: once
j_gene: TRBJ2-7
CDR3nt: TGTGCCAGCAGTTTCACCGGGACAGCGAGCTACGAGCAGTACTTC
CDR3aa: CASSFTGTASYEQYF

v_gene: TRBV3-1/TRBV3-2
d_gene: TRBD1
abundance: NA
j_gene: TRBJ1-2
CDR3nt: TGTGCCAGCAGCACCAACAGGGGCGGCTACACCTTC
CDR3aa: CASSTNRGGYTF

v_gene: TRBV12-5
d_gene: NA
abundance: few
j_gene: TRBJ2-7
CDR3nt: TGTGCTAGTGCCGAACAGGGTAGTTTGTACGAGCAGTACTTC
CDR3aa: CASAEQGSLYEQYF

v_gene: TRBV12-3/TRBV12-4
d_gene: NA
abundance: NA
j_gene: TRBJ2-1
CDR3nt: TGTGCCAGCAGTTTTTCGGGATCCAATGAGCAGTTCTTC
CDR3aa: CASSFSGSNEQFF